These T cell receptor beta chains were read from a single sample in a study of blood T cell repertoires in COVID-19. The data were produced by immunoSEQ multiplex PCR, yet TCRdb's version contains in-frame clones alone and is incomplete. The data show hundreds of thousands of clones, over 80% seen once. The sequencing sample was made of peripheral blood. Receptors originate from a woman between 50 and 59 years old with COVID-19, enrolled during active disease. The CDR3 runs from the conserved cysteine through the conserved F or W. The D gene is left open where the match is weak. Size tells how often a clone was seen (once, few, many) or the class of an expanded clone, and some rows leave it out.

TRBJ1-4,.,TRBV19,TRBD1,CATGQGRTTNEKLFF,TGTGCCACCGGACAGGGGCGCACAACTAATGAAAAACTGTTTTTT
TRBJ2-7,.,TRBV6-5,.,CASSSGQLVYEQYF,TGTGCCAGCAGTTCGGGACAATTAGTCTACGAGCAGTACTTC
TRBJ2-7,.,TRBV29-1,TRBD1,CSVGGQGRYEQYF,TGCAGCGTTGGGGGACAGGGGCGCTACGAGCAGTACTTC
TRBJ2-5,.,TRBV12-5,.,CASGLTGDFQETQYF,TGTGCTAGTGGCCTTACAGGGGACTTCCAAGAGACCCAGTACTTC
TRBJ2-1,.,TRBV30,TRBD1,CAWNTGGFEQFF,TGTGCCTGGAATACAGGGGGCTTTGAGCAGTTCTTC
TRBJ2-1,few,TRBV5-1,TRBD2,CASSLGTSGKNEQFF,TGCGCCAGCAGCCTCGGGACTAGCGGGAAAAATGAGCAGTTCTTC
TRBJ1-3,few,TRBV3-1/TRBV3-2,TRBD1,CASSFRDRGSGNTIYF,TGTGCCAGCAGCTTCCGGGACAGGGGATCCGGAAACACCATATATTTT
TRBJ2-3,.,TRBV7-2,.,CASSLVVNTQYF,TGTGCCAGCAGCTTAGTTGTCAATACGCAGTATTTT
TRBJ2-3,.,TRBV19,.,CASRWASATDTQYF,TGTGCCAGTAGATGGGCTAGCGCGACAGATACGCAGTATTTT
TRBJ1-3,.,TRBV19,.,CASSKDSVHSGNTIYF,TGTGCCAGTAGTAAGGACAGCGTCCATTCTGGAAACACCATATATTTT
TRBJ1-6,.,TRBV4-2,TRBD1,CASSQEYTGGAYSPLHF,TGTGCCAGCAGCCAAGAATATACAGGGGGCGCTTATTCACCCCTCCACTTT
TRBJ2-1,.,TRBV6-5,.,CASSYSSAAPERQFF,TGTGCCAGCAGTTACTCGAGCGCTGCCCCTGAGAGGCAGTTCTTC
TRBJ2-2,.,TRBV15,TRBD2,CANPQSGTSGKPTGELFF,TGTGCCAACCCACAATCCGGGACTAGCGGGAAACCTACCGGGGAGCTGTTTTTT
TRBJ1-1,.,TRBV5-1,.,CASSTPPGGMNTEAFF,TGCGCCAGCAGCACCCCCCCCGGCGGAATGAACACTGAAGCTTTCTTT
TRBJ1-5,.,TRBV18,TRBD1,CASSPGQGEQPQHF,TGTGCCAGCTCACCGGGACAGGGTGAGCAGCCCCAGCATTTT
TRBJ1-2,.,TRBV3-1/TRBV3-2,.,CASSQEGLYGYTF,TGTGCCAGCAGCCAAGAGGGACTCTATGGCTACACCTTC
TRBJ1-5,.,TRBV7-2,TRBD1,CASSPTGAVSNQPQHF,TGTGCCAGCAGTCCCACAGGGGCGGTTAGCAATCAGCCCCAGCATTTT
TRBJ2-7,.,TRBV7-9,TRBD1,CASSWDSNEQYF,TGTGCCAGCAGTTGGGACAGCAACGAGCAGTACTTC
TRBJ2-1,.,TRBV7-7,TRBD2,CASSAQTSGRAYNEQFF,TGTGCTAGCAGCGCCCAGACTAGCGGGAGGGCCTACAATGAGCAGTTCTTC
TRBJ2-7,once,TRBV7-9,TRBD2,CASSLGGGSYEQYF,TGTGCCAGCAGCTTAGGGGGCGGGAGCTACGAGCAGTACTTC
TRBJ2-1,.,TRBV4-2,TRBD2,CASSPRGKRESNEQFF,TGTGCCAGCAGCCCCCGGGGGAAGCGGGAAAGTAATGAGCAGTTCTTC
TRBJ1-2,.,TRBV5-6,TRBD1,CASSLAGGAVGYTF,TGTGCCAGCAGCTTGGCAGGGGGCGCGGTCGGCTACACCTTC
TRBJ1-4,.,TRBV7-8,TRBD1,CASSFAGRQGWGEKLFF,TGTGCCAGCAGCTTTGCCGGACGACAGGGTTGGGGGGAAAAACTGTTTTTT
TRBJ1-4,.,TRBV7-9,.,CASRPRKSTNEKLFF,TGTGCCAGCAGACCTAGGAAGAGCACTAATGAAAAACTGTTTTTT
TRBJ2-3,.,TRBV5-1,TRBD2,CASSLSAGGRTDTQYF,TGCGCCAGCAGCTTGTCAGCGGGAGGGCGTACAGATACGCAGTATTTT
TRBJ2-1,.,TRBV5-4,TRBD2,CASSLPSLADNEQFF,TGTGCCAGCAGCTTGCCCTCACTAGCGGACAATGAGCAGTTCTTC
TRBJ2-7,.,TRBV2,.,CASNVRGRSYEQYF,TGTGCCAGCAACGTCAGGGGACGCTCCTACGAGCAGTACTTC
TRBJ2-3,.,TRBV7-8,.,CASSLGWTSTDTQYF,TGTGCCAGCAGCTTAGGATGGACTAGCACAGATACGCAGTATTTT
TRBJ2-7,.,TRBV7-3,.,CASSLTPVYEQYF,TGTGCCAGCAGCTTAACCCCCGTGTACGAGCAGTACTTC
TRBJ1-3,.,TRBV29-1,.,CSVEGPSGNTIYF,TGCAGCGTTGAAGGGCCCTCTGGAAACACCATATATTTT
TRBJ1-1,.,TRBV6-5,TRBD1,CASRVDRATNTEAFF,TGTGCCAGCAGAGTTGACAGGGCGACTAACACTGAAGCTTTCTTT
TRBJ2-6,.,TRBV6-1,.,CASSEAKNRERRGANVLTF,TGTGCCAGCAGTGAAGCGAAGAACAGGGAGAGACGTGGGGCCAACGTCCTGACTTTC
TRBJ1-4,many,TRBV4-2,TRBD1,CASSQTKGATNEKLFF,TGTGCCAGCAGCCAGACAAAGGGGGCGACTAATGAAAAACTGTTTTTT
TRBJ1-1,.,TRBV6-5,TRBD1,CASRGQFPGTEAFF,TGTGCCAGCAGGGGACAGTTCCCGGGCACTGAAGCTTTCTTT
TRBJ2-7,.,TRBV4-2,.,CASSQELLRYEQYF,TGTGCCAGCAGCCAAGAGCTCCTGAGGTACGAGCAGTACTTC
TRBJ2-1,.,TRBV4-3,.,CASSQSRVAAVDNEQFF,TGCGCCAGCAGCCAGTCCCGGGTCGCGGCGGTCGACAATGAGCAGTTCTTC